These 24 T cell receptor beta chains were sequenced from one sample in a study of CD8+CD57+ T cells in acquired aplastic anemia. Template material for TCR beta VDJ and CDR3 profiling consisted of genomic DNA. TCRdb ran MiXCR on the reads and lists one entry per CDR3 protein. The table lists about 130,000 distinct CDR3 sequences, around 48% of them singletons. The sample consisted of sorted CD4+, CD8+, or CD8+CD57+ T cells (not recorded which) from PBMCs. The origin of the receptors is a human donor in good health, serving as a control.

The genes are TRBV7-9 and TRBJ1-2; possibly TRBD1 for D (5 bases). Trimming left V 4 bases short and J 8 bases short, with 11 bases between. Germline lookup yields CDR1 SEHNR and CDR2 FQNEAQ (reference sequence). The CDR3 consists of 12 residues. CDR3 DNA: TGTGCCAGCAGCTGGACGGGGGGGGGCTACACCTTC. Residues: CASSWTGGGYTF. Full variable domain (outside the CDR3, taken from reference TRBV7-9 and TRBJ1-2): DTGVSQNPRHKITKRGQNVTFRCDPISEHNRLYWYRQTLGQGPEFLTYFQNEAQLEKSRLLSDRFSAERPKGSFSTLEIQRTEQGDSAMYLCASSWTGGGYTFGSGTRLTVV.

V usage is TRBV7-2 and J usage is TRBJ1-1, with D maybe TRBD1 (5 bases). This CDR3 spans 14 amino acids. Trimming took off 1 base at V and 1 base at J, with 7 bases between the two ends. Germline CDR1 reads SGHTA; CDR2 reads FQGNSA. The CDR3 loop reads CASSLGGPNTEAFF. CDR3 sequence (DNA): TGTGCCAGCAGCTTAGGGGGACCGAACACTGAAGCTTTCTTT.

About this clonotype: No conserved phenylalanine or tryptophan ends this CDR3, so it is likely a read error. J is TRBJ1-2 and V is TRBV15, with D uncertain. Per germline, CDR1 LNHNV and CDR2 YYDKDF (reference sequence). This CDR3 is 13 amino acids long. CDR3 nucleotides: TGTGCCGCCAGCAGAGCACCAGTTGATGGCTACACCCTC. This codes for CAASRAPVDGYTL.

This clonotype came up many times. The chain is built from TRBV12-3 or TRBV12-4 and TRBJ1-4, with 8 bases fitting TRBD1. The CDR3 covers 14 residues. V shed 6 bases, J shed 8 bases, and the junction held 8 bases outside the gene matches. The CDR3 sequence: CASRQQGDSEKLFF. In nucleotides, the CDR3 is TGTGCCAGCAGACAACAGGGGGATAGCGAAAAACTGTTTTTT.

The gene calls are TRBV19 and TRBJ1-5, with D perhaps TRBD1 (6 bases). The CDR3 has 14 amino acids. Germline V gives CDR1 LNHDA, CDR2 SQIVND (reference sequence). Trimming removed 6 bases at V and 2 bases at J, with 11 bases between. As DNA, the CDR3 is TGTGCCAGTAGGAACGCAGGGGGCAATCAGCCCCAGCATTTT. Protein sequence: CASRNAGGNQPQHF.

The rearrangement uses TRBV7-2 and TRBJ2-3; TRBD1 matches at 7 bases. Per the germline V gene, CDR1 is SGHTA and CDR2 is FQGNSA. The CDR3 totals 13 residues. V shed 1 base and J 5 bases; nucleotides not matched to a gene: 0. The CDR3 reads CASSLGDRDTQYF. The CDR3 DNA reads TGTGCCAGCAGCTTAGGGGACAGAGATACGCAGTATTTT.

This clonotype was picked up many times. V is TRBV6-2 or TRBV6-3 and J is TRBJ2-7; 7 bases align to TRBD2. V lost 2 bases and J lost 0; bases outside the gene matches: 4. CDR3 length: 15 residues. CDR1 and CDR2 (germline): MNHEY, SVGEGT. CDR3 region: CASSYVGGSSYEQYF. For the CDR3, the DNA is TGTGCCAGCAGTTACGTGGGGGGGAGCTCCTACGAGCAGTACTTC.

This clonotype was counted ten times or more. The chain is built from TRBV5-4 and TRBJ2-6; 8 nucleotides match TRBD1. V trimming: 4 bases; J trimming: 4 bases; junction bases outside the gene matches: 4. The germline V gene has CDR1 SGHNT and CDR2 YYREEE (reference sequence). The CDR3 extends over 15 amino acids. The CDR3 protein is CASSSTGGGANVLTF. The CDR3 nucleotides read TGTGCCAGCAGCAGCACAGGGGGAGGGGCCAACGTCCTGACTTTC.

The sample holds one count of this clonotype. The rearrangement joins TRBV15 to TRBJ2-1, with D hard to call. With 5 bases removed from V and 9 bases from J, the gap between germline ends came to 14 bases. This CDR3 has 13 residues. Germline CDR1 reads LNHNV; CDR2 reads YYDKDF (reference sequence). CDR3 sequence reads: CATSGSVVGEQFF. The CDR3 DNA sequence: TGTGCCACCAGCGGGTCGGTGGTGGGTGAGCAGTTCTTC.

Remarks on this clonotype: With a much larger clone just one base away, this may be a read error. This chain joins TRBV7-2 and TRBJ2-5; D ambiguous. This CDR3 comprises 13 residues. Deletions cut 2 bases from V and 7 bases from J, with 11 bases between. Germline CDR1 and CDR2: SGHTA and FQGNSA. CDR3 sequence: CASSLRGEGTQYF. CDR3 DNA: TGTGCCAGCAGCTTAAGAGGAGAAGGGACCCAGTACTTC. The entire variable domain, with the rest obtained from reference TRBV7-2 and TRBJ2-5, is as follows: GAGVSQSPSNKVTEKGKDVELRCDPISGHTALYWYRQSLGQGLEFLIYFQGNSAPDKSGLPSDRFSAERTGGSVSTLTIQRTQQEDSAVYLCASSLRGEGTQYFGPGTRLLVL.

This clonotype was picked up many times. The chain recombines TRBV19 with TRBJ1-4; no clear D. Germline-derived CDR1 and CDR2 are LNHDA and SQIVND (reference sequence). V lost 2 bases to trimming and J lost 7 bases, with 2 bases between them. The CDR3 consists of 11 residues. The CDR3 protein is CASSITEKLFF. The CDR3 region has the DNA TGTGCCAGTAGTATAACTGAAAAACTGTTTTTT.

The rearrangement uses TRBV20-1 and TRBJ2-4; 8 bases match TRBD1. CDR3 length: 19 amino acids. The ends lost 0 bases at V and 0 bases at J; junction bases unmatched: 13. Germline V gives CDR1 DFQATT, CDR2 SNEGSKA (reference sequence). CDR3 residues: CSARDQGADGELAKNIQYF. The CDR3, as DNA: TGCAGTGCTAGAGATCAGGGGGCTGACGGGGAGCTAGCCAAAAACATTCAGTACTTC.

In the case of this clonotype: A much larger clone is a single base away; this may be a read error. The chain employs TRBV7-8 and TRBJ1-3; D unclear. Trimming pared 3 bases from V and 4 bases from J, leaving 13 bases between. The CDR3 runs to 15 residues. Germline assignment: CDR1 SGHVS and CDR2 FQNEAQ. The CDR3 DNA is TGTGCCAGCAGCTTTCCGGGAACGCCCGGAAACACCATATATTTT. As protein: CASSFPGTPGNTIYF. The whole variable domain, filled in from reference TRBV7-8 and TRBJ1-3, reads GAGVSQSPRYKVAKRGQDVALRCDPISGHVSLFWYQQALGQGPEFLTYFQNEAQLDKSGLPSDRFFAERPEGSVSTLKIQRTQQEDSAVYLCASSFPGTPGNTIYFGEGSWLTVV.

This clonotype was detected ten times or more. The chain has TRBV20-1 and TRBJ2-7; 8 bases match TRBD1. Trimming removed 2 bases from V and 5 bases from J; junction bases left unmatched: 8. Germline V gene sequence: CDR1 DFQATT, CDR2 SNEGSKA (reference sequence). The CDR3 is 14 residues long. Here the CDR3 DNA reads TGCAGTGCTAGACAATGGGACAGGTCGAACGAGCAGTACTTC. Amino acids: CSARQWDRSNEQYF.

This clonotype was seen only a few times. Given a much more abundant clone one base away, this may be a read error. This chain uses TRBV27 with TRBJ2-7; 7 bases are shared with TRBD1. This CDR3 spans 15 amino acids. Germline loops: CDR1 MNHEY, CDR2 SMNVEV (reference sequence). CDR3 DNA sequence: TGTGCCAGCAGTCCGACAGGGACGAGGACCTACGAGCAGCACTTC. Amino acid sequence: CASSPTGTRTYEQHF.

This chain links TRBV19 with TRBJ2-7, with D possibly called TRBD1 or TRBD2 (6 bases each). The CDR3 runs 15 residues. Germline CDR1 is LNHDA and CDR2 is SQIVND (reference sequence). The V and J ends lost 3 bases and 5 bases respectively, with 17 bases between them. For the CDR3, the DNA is TGTGCCAGTAGTATCGTACCGGGGGCGGTCCACGAGCAGTACTTC. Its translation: CASSIVPGAVHEQYF.

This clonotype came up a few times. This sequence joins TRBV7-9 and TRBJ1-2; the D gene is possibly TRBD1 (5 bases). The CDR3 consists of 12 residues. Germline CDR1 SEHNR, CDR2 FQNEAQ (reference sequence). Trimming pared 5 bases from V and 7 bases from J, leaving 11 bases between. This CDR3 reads CASSVRDAGYTF. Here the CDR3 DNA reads TGTGCCAGCAGCGTACGGGACGCTGGCTACACCTTC.

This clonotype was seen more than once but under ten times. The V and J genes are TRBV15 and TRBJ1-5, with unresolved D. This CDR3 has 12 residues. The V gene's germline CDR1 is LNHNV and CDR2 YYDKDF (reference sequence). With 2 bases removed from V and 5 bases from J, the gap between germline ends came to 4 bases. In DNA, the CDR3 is TGTGCCACCAGCAGATTCGATCAGCCCCAGCATTTT. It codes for CATSRFDQPQHF.

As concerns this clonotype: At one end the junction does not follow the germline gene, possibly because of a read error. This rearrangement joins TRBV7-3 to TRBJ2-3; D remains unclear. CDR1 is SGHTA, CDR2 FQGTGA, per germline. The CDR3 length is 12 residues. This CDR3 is CASSQLTDTQYF. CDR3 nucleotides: TGCGCCAGCAGCCAGCTCACAGATACGCAGTATTTT.

The CDR3 coding sequence is TGTGCCAGCAGCTTACCTCTAGCGGGGGTTGAGCAGTTCTTC. Protein sequence: CASSLPLAGVEQFF. The chain employs TRBV7-3 and TRBJ2-1, with TRBD2 matching 10 bases. The CDR3 runs 14 residues. The germline gives CDR1 SGHTA, CDR2 FQGTGA. The trim removed 2 bases at V and 9 bases at J, leaving 4 bases unmatched.

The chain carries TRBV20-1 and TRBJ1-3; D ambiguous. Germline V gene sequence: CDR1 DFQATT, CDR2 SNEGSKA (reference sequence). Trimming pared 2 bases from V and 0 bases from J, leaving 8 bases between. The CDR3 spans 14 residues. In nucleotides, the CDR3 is TGCAGTGCTAGAATTATCGACTCTGGAAACACCATATATTTT. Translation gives CSARIIDSGNTIYF.

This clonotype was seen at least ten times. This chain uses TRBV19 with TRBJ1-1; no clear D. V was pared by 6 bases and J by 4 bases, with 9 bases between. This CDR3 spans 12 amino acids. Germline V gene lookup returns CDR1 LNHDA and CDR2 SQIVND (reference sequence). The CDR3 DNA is TGTGCCAGTAGAGACACTCCCACTGAAGCTTTCTTT. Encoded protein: CASRDTPTEAFF. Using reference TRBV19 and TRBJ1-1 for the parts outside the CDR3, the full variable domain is DGGITQSPKYLFRKEGQNVTLSCEQNLNHDAMYWYRQDPGQGLRLIYYSQIVNDFQKGDIAEGYSVSREKKESFPLTVTSAQKNPTAFYLCASRDTPTEAFFGQGTRLTVV.

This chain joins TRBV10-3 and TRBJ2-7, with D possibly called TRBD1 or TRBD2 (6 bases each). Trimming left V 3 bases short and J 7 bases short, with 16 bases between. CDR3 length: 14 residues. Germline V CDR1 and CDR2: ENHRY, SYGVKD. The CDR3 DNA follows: TGTGCCATCAGTGATGGCCCGGGGGCCTTAGAGCAGTACTTC. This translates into CAISDGPGALEQYF.

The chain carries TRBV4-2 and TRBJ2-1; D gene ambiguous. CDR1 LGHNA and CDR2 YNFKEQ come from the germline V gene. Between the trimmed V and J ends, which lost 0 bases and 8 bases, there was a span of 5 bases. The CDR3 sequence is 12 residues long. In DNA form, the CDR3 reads TGTGCCAGCAGCCAAGATAAGGATGAGCAGTTCTTC. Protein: CASSQDKDEQFF.